This T cell receptor beta chain was sequenced in a study of blood T cell repertoires in COVID-19. The protocol was immunoSEQ multiplex PCR, while the TCRdb copy is restricted to in-frame clones and leaves out a portion. The data contain around 150,000 clones, just under 85% of them singletons. The germline V gene has CDR1 SGHKS and CDR2 YYEKEE (reference sequence). The length of the CDR3 is 16 residues. The V end lost 4 bases, the J end lost 10 bases, and 21 bases lay between the germline ends. The chain joins TRBV5-5 to TRBJ1-6; D remains ambiguous. Sequences were obtained from peripheral blood. The TCR originated in a woman aged 80 or over with acute or convalescent COVID-19. CDR3 DNA: TGTGCCAGCAGCATTGGCCTTCTCCAACCCACCTCACCCCTCCACTTT. This gives the protein CASSIGLLQPTSPLHF.